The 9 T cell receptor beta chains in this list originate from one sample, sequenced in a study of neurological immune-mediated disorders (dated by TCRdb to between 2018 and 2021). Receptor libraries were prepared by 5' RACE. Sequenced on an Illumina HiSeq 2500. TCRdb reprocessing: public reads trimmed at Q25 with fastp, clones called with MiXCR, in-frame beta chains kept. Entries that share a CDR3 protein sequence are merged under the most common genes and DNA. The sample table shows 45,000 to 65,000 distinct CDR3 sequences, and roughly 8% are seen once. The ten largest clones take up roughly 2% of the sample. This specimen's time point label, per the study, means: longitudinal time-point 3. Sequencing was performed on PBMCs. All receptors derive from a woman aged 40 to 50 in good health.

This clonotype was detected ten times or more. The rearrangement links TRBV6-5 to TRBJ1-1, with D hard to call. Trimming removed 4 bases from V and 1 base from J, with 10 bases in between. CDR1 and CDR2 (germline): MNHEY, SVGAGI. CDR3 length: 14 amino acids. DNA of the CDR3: TGTGCCAGCAGTTCCCTCCCCGGGAACACTGAAGCTTTCTTT. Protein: CASSSLPGNTEAFF.

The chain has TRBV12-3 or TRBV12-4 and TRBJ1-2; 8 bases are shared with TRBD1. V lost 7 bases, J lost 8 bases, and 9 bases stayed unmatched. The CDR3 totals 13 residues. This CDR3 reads CASTRQGNKGYTF. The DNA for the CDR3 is TGTGCCAGCACCCGACAGGGGAATAAAGGCTACACCTTC.

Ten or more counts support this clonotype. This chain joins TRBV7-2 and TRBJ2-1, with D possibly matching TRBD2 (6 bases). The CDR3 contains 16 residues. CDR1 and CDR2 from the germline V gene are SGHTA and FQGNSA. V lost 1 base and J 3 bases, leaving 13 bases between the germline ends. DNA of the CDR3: TGTGCCAGCAGCTTAGGGGGTGGGAGGAACTACAATGAGCAGTTCTTC. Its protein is CASSLGGGRNYNEQFF.

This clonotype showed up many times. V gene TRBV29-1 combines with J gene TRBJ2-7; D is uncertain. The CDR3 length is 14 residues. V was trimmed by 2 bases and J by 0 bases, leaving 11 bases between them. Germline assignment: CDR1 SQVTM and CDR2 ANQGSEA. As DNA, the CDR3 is TGCAGCGTTGAACTCGCGGCAAGCTCCTACGAGCAGTACTTC. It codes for CSVELAASSYEQYF.

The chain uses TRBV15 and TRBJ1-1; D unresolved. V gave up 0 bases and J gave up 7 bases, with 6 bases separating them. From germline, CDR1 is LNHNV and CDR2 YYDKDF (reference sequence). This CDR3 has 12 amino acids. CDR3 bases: TGTGCCACCAGCAGAGAGGGGTTTGAAGCTTTCTTT. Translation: CATSREGFEAFF.

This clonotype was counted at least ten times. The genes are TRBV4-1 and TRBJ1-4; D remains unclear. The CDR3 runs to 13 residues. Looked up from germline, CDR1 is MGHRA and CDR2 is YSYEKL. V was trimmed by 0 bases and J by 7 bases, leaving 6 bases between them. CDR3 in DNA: TGCGCCAGCAGCCAAGACAGGACTGAAAAACTGTTTTTT. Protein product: CASSQDRTEKLFF.

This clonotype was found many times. CDR3 DNA: TGCGCCAGCAGCTTAAGTATCGGGACCTACGGGTCCGAGACCCAGTACTTC. Translated, it gives CASSLSIGTYGSETQYF. This chain connects TRBV5-1 to TRBJ2-5; D tentatively reads TRBD1 or TRBD2 (5 bases each). V lost 2 bases and J 5 bases, leaving 22 bases between the germline ends. Germline CDR1 and CDR2: SGHRS and YFSETQ. CDR3 length equals 17 residues. Together with reference TRBV5-1 and TRBJ2-5, the CDR3 gives the full variable domain: KAGVTQTPRYLIKTRGQQVTLSCSPISGHRSVSWYQQTPGQGLQFLFEYFSETQRNKGNFPGRFSGRQFSNSRSEMNVSTLELGDSALYLCASSLSIGTYGSETQYFGPGTRLLVL.

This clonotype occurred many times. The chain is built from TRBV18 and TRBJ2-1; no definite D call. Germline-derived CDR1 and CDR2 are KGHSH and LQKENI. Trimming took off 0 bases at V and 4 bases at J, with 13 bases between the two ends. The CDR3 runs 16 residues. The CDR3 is CASSPPNSWGYNEQFF. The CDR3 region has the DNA TGTGCCAGCTCACCACCGAACAGTTGGGGATACAATGAGCAGTTCTTC.

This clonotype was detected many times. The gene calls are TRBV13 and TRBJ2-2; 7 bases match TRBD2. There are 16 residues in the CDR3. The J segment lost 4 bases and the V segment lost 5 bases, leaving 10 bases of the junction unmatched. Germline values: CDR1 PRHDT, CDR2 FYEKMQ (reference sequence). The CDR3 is CASSPLWRGSTGELFF. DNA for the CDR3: TGTGCCAGCAGCCCCCTTTGGCGGGGGTCCACCGGGGAGCTGTTTTTT.